This section outlines one TCR beta chain sequence together with its context. There is no known antigen for this receptor. Per-base qualities were not stored, and no clone one base away is much larger. CDR1 and CDR2, per the germline V gene, are MNHNS and SASEGT. The CDR3 sequence holds 14 residues, the cysteine and phenylalanine included. This entry keeps only the CDR3 DNA: 42 bases, framed from base 1. At the junction V is shortened by 4 bases and J by 2 bases, with 6 bases in between. The library came from PCR. The instrument was a NextSeq 500. The public reads were reprocessed in TCRdb via fastp at Q25 and MiXCR, keeping in-frame beta chains. Rows with a matching CDR3 protein are joined into one entry that keeps the most common DNA and genes. The sample includes about 10,000 distinct CDR3 sequences, with 30% to 45% observed a single time. 10% of the sample belongs to the ten largest clones. This entry comes from a study of immune characterization of retroperitoneal liposarcoma (dated by TCRdb to the late 2010s).

The sample consisted of tumor tissue. The chain employs TRBV6-1 and TRBJ2-6; a tentative D match to TRBD2 spans 6 bases. This receptor was obtained from a female donor with retroperitoneal liposarcoma. The nucleotide sequence is given as TGTGCCAGCAGTGGCGGGGCTGGGGCCAACGTCCTGACTTTC. The resulting protein is CASSGGAGANVLTF.